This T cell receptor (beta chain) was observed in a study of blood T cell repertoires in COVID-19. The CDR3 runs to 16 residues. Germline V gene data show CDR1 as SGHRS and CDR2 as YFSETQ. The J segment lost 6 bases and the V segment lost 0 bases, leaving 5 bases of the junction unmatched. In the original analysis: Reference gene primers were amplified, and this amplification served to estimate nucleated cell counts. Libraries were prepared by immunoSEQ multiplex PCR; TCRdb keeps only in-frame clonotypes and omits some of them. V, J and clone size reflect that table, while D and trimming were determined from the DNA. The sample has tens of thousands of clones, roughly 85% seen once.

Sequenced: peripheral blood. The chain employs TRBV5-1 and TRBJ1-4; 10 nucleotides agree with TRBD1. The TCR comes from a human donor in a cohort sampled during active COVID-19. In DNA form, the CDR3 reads TGCGCCAGCAGCTTGGCGGGGACAGGGGAACATGAAAAACTGTTTTTT. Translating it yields CASSLAGTGEHEKLFF.